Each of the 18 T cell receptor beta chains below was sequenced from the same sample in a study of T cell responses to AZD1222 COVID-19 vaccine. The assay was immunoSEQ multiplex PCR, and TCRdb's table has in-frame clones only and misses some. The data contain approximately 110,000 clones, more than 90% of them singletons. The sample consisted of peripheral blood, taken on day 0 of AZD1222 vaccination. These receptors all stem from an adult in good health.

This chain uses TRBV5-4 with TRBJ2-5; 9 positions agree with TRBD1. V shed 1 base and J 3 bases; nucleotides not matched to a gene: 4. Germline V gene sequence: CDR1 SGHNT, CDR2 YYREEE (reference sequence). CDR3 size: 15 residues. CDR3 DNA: TGTGCCAGCAGCTTGAGGACAGGGGCTGAAGAGACCCAGTACTTC. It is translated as CASSLRTGAEETQYF. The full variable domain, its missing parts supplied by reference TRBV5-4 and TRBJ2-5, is ETGVTQSPTHLIKTRGQQVTLRCSSQSGHNTVSWYQQALGQGPQFIFQYYREEENGRGNFPPRFSGLQFPNYSSELNVNALELDDSALYLCASSLRTGAEETQYFGPGTRLLVL.

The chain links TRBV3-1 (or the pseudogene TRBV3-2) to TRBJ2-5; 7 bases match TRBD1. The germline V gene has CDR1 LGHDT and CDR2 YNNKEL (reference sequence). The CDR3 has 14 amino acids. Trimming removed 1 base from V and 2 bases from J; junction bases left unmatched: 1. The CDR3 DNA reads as TGTGCCAGCAGCCAAGCGACAGGGCAAGAGACCCAGTACTTC. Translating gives CASSQATGQETQYF.

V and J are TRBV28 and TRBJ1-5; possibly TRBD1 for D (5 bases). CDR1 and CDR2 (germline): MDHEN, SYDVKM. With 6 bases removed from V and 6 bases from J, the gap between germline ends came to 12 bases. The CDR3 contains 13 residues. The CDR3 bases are TGTGCCAGCAGGGCGGACATTGGTCAGCCCCAGCATTTT. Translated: CASRADIGQPQHF.

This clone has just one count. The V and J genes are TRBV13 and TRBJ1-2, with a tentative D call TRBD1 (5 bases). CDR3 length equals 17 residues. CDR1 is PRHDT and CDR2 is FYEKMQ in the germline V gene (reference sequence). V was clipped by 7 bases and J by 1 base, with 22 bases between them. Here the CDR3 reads CASNPTARGLSNYGYTF. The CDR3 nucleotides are TGTGCCAGCAACCCCACGGCGAGGGGACTTAGTAACTATGGCTACACCTTC.

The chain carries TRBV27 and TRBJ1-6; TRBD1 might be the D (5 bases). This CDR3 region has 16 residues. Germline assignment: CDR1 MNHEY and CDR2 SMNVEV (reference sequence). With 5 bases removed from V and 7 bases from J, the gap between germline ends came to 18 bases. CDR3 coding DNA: TGTGCCAGCAGTCCACTGGGGGGGGTGGGGAATTCACCCCTCCACTTT. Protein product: CASSPLGGVGNSPLHF.

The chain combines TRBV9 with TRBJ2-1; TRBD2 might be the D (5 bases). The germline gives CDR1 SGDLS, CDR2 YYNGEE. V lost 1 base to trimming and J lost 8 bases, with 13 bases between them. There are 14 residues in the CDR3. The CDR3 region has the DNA TGTGCCAGCAGCGTAAGCGGAAGTTATGATGAGCAGTTCTTC. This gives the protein CASSVSGSYDEQFF.

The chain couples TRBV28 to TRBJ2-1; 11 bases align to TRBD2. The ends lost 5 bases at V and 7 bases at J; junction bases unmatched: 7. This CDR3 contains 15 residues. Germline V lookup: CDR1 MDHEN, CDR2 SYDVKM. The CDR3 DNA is TGTGCCAGCAGTCCTCGACTAGCGGGGAAAAATGAGCAGTTCTTC. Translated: CASSPRLAGKNEQFF.

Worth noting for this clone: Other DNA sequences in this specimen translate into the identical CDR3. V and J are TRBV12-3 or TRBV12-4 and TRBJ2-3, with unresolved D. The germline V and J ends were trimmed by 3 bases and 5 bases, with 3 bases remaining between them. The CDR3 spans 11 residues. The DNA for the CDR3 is TGTGCCAGCAGTTTGGGAGATACGCAGTATTTT. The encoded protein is CASSLGDTQYF.

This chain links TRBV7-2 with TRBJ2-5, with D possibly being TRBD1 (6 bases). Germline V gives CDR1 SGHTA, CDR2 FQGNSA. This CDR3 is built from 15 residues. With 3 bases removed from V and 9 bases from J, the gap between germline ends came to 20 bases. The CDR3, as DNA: TGTGCCAGCAGCTTCGAATTAAACAGGGCTTCTTCCCAGTACTTC. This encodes CASSFELNRASSQYF. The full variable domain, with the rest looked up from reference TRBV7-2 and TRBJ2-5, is GAGVSQSPSNKVTEKGKDVELRCDPISGHTALYWYRQSLGQGLEFLIYFQGNSAPDKSGLPSDRFSAERTGGSVSTLTIQRTQQEDSAVYLCASSFELNRASSQYFGPGTRLLVL.

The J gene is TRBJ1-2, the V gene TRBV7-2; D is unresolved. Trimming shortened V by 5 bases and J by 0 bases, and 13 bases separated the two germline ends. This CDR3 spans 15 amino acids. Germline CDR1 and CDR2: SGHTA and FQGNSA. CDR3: CASSDRALANYGYTF. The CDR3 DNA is TGTGCCAGCAGCGACCGGGCCCTAGCTAACTATGGCTACACCTTC.

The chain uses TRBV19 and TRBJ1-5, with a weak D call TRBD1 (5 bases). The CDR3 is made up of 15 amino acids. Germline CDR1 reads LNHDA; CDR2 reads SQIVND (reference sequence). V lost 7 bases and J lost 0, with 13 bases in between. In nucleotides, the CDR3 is TGTGCCAGTACCGGGACGTTTTATAGCAATCAGCCCCAGCATTTT. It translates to CASTGTFYSNQPQHF.

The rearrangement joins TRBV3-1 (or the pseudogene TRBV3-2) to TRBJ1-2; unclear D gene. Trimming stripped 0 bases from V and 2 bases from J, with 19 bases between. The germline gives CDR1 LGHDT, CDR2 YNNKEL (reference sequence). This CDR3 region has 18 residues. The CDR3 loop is CASSQEPRYFRKNYGYTF. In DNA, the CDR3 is TGTGCCAGCAGCCAAGAGCCCCGCTACTTCAGGAAAAACTATGGCTACACCTTC.

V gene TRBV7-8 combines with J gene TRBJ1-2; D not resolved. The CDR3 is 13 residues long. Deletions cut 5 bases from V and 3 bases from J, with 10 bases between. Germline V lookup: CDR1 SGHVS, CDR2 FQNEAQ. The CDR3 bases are TGTGCCAGCAGCCCCAGCCGGGACTATGGCTACACCTTC. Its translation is CASSPSRDYGYTF.

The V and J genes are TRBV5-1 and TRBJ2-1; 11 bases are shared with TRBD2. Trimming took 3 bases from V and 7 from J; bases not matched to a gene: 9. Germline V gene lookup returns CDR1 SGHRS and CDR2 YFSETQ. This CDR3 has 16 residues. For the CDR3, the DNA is TGCGCCAGCAGCTCCGTAGCGGGAGGGCCTGTGAATGAGCAGTTCTTC. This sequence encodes CASSSVAGGPVNEQFF.

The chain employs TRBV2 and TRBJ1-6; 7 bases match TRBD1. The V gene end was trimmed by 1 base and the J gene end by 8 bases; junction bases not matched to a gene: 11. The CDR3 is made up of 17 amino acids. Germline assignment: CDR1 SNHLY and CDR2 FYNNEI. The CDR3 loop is CASSEGRGRDLDSPLHF. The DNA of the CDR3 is TGTGCCAGCAGTGAAGGGAGGGGGCGCGATCTAGATTCACCCCTCCACTTT.

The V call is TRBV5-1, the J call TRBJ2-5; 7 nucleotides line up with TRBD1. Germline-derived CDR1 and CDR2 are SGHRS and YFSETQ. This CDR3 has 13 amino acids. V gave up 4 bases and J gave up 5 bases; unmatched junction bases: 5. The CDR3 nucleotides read TGCGCCAGCAGCCCGGACAGGCAGGAGACCCAGTACTTC. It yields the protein CASSPDRQETQYF. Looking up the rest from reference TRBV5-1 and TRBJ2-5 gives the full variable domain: KAGVTQTPRYLIKTRGQQVTLSCSPISGHRSVSWYQQTPGQGLQFLFEYFSETQRNKGNFPGRFSGRQFSNSRSEMNVSTLELGDSALYLCASSPDRQETQYFGPGTRLLVL.

The CDR3 DNA reads TGTGCCAGCAGCCAGGGTGCGACTAATGAAAAACTGTTTTTT. Translating it yields CASSQGATNEKLFF. V and J are TRBV7-2 and TRBJ1-4, with D possibly TRBD1 on 5 matching bases. V lost 5 bases and J lost 2, with 9 bases in between. The CDR3 consists of 14 residues. CDR1 and CDR2 (germline): SGHTA, FQGNSA.

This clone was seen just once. The CDR3 DNA follows: TGTGCCAGTAGTTACACAGGGGTAAGTCAGCCCCAGCATTTT. Protein sequence: CASSYTGVSQPQHF. The chain joins TRBV19 to TRBJ1-5, with 7 bases identical to TRBD1. After removal of 5 bases from V and 6 bases from J, the junction contained 7 bases not matched to a gene. The CDR3 contains 14 residues. Germline-derived CDR1 and CDR2 are LNHDA and SQIVND (reference sequence).